Listed below are T cell receptor beta chains from one sample, sequenced in a study of blood T cells in healthy people across ages. TCRdb passed the 5' RACE reads through MiXCR, listing each CDR3 protein once. The sample comprises hundreds of thousands of distinct CDR3 sequences, 45% to 50% of which are singletons, and roughly an eighth rests with the top ten. The source material was blood. These receptors were taken from a man aged 25-40 years in good health. Each CDR3 is given with its conserved first and last residue. D genes are given only for firm matches. Clone size, where shown, is once, few, many, or a class for clones that have expanded.

TRBJ2-1 | - | - | TRBV12-3/TRBV12-4 | TGTGCCAGCAGTGTAGCGATGGGGCACGAGCAGTTCTTC | CASSVAMGHEQFF
TRBJ2-7 | - | TRBD1 | TRBV19 | TGTGCCAGTAGTATAGGTACACCCGGGACAGGGTCCTACGAGCAGTACTTC | CASSIGTPGTGSYEQYF
TRBJ2-7 | - | - | TRBV14 | TGTGCCAGCAGCCAGTGGGGGGGCAGGTACGAGCAGTACTTC | CASSQWGGRYEQYF
TRBJ2-1 | many | TRBD2 | TRBV29-1 | TGCAGCGTCGCTCCGGGGGGGATCCGAGAGCAGTTCTTC | CSVAPGGIREQFF
TRBJ1-5 | - | - | TRBV4-1 | TGCGCCGGCAGCCGGGAGGGGGGGAGCAATCAGCCCCAGCATTTT | CAGSREGGSNQPQHF
TRBJ2-7 | few | - | TRBV30 | TGTGCCTGGAGTGTCTCCGCCCACGAGCAGTACTTC | CAWSVSAHEQYF
TRBJ2-1 | - | TRBD1 | TRBV12-3/TRBV12-4 | TGTGCCAGCAGCATACTCGAGGACAGGGTCACCTACAATGAGCAGTTCTTC | CASSILEDRVTYNEQFF
TRBJ2-7 | few | TRBD1 | TRBV24-1 | TGTGCCACCAGGGGACAGGGGAGCCACGAGCAGTACTTC | CATRGQGSHEQYF
TRBJ1-2 | - | TRBD1 | TRBV6-5 | TGTGCCAGCAGTTCCGAAAGGACAGGTAGCTATGGCTACACCTTC | CASSSERTGSYGYTF
TRBJ2-4 | - | TRBD1 | TRBV20-1 | TGCAGTGCGACAGCCGGGACAGGGGGAAACATTCAGTACTTC | CSATAGTGGNIQYF
TRBJ1-1 | - | - | TRBV3-1 | TGTGCCAGCAGCCAAGATTTTCGACAGGTGGACACTGAAGCTTTCTTT | CASSQDFRQVDTEAFF
TRBJ2-7 | - | TRBD1 | TRBV18 | TGTGCCAGTCGCTCCGGGACAGGGAGCTCCTACGAGCAGTACTTC | CASRSGTGSSYEQYF
TRBJ1-3 | - | - | TRBV27 | TGTGCCAGCGGCCCCCAGGGAGCTGGAAACACCATATATTTT | CASGPQGAGNTIYF
TRBJ2-7 | - | - | TRBV2 | TGTGCCAGCAGTGAAGGCATTTCCTACGAGCAGTACTTC | CASSEGISYEQYF
TRBJ1-2 | few | - | TRBV5-1 | TGCGCCAGCAGCTTGTGGGAACCTAACTATGGCTACACCTTC | CASSLWEPNYGYTF
TRBJ1-2 | few | - | TRBV27 | TGTGCCAGCAGTTTGGGCAGGGGAGCTAACTATGGCTACACCTTC | CASSLGRGANYGYTF
TRBJ2-7 | once | TRBD2 | TRBV6-5 | TGTGCCAGCAGTTACTCGGAACTAGCGGGTCCCTACGAGCAGTACTTC | CASSYSELAGPYEQYF
TRBJ2-7 | - | - | TRBV20-1 | TGCAGTGCTAGTATCCGAGCCAGGGACTCCTACGAGCAGTACTTC | CSASIRARDSYEQYF
TRBJ2-1 | - | TRBD2 | TRBV11-2 | TGTGCCAGCAGCTTCCCTAGCGGGGGGGCCTATGAGCAGTTCTTC | CASSFPSGGAYEQFF
TRBJ2-7 | - | - | TRBV18 | TGTGCCAGCTCACCGATGTCGGGGGCCTACGAGCAGTACTTC | CASSPMSGAYEQYF
TRBJ2-3 | once | - | TRBV6-4 | TGTGCCAGCATTGGGGAAGGGGAGGCAGATACGCAGTATTTT | CASIGEGEADTQYF
TRBJ2-1 | many | TRBD2 | TRBV3-1 | TGTGCCAGCAGCCCGACTTCGGGGGGGGGCTACAATGAGCAGTTCTTC | CASSPTSGGGYNEQFF
TRBJ1-5 | - | - | TRBV4-2 | TGTGCCAGCAGCCAAGAATCCCAGAGTCAGCCCCAGCATTTT | CASSQESQSQPQHF
TRBJ2-7 | few | - | TRBV6-2/TRBV6-3 | TGTGCCAGCAGTTCCCACCTCAACTCCTACGAGCAGTACTTC | CASSSHLNSYEQYF
TRBJ2-3 | - | TRBD2 | TRBV5-1 | TGCGCCAGCAGCTTGGCGACTAGCGGGGGGCAGGATACGCAGTATTTT | CASSLATSGGQDTQYF
TRBJ2-5 | few | - | TRBV29-1 | TGCAGCGTTGGCAGGGCAGAGACCCAGTACTTC | CSVGRAETQYF
TRBJ1-1 | - | - | TRBV14 | TGTGCCAGCAGCCACCACCTCTTGGCTGAGGACGGCACTGAAGCTTTCTTT | CASSHHLLAEDGTEAFF
TRBJ2-7 | - | - | TRBV6-1 | TGTGCCAGCAGTGAATTTGGCAGGGGAGACTACGAGCAGTACTTC | CASSEFGRGDYEQYF
TRBJ2-1 | - | - | TRBV20-1 | TGCAGTGCTAGGGACCAGTCCATGGTCAATGAGCAGTTCTTC | CSARDQSMVNEQFF
TRBJ2-3 | few | - | TRBV24-1 | TGTGCCACCAGTGATTTGGGGGGAAGGACAGATACGCAGTATTTT | CATSDLGGRTDTQYF
TRBJ2-5 | few | - | TRBV12-5 | TGTGCTAGTGGTTCCGGGGCCCAAGAGACCCAGTACTTC | CASGSGAQETQYF
TRBJ2-5 | - | TRBD2 | TRBV28 | TGTGCCAGCAGTTTGAGTCTAGCGGGGCACAAGACCCAGTACTTC | CASSLSLAGHKTQYF
TRBJ2-3 | - | TRBD2 | TRBV27 | TGTGCCAGCAGTTTATATGGCGGGGGGGCCGCAGATACGCAGTATTTT | CASSLYGGGAADTQYF
TRBJ1-5 | - | TRBD1 | TRBV20-1 | TGCAGTGCCAGGGGGTCAGGGGAGGTACAGCCCCAGCATTTT | CSARGSGEVQPQHF
TRBJ2-1 | - | TRBD2 | TRBV4-1 | TGCGCCAGCAGCCAGAGAGCCGTCGGACGAGCGGGACACAATGAGCAGTTCTTC | CASSQRAVGRAGHNEQFF
TRBJ1-2 | - | - | TRBV25-1 | TGTGCCAGCAGTGAATTCGAAGGGTCGTACTATGGCTACACCTTC | CASSEFEGSYYGYTF
TRBJ1-2 | few | TRBD1 | TRBV20-1 | TGCAGTGCGGCAGGGGGGGAGTATGGCTACACCTTC | CSAAGGEYGYTF
TRBJ1-1 | - | TRBD1 | TRBV24-1 | TGTGCCACCCGGGACAGGGGGCGGAACACTGAAGCTTTCTTT | CATRDRGRNTEAFF
TRBJ2-4 | few | - | TRBV7-9 | TGTGCCAGCAGCCACAGAACGAAACGAGAGGGGGAACAAAACATTCAGTACTTC | CASSHRTKREGEQNIQYF
TRBJ2-1 | few | - | TRBV4-1 | TGCGCCAGCAGCGGGCTCTCCTACAGTGAGCAGTTCTTC | CASSGLSYSEQFF
TRBJ2-5 | once | TRBD1 | TRBV29-1 | TGCAGCGTTGAAGGACAGGGTGTCGGGGAGACCCAGTACTTC | CSVEGQGVGETQYF
TRBJ2-1 | - | TRBD2 | TRBV3-1 | TGTGCCAGCAGCCAAGATCTACTAGCGGGGGGTGGAGAGCAGTTCTTC | CASSQDLLAGGGEQFF
TRBJ2-3 | - | TRBD2 | TRBV10-3 | TGTGCCATCAGGCCGACTAGCGGGGCTACTAGCACAGATACGCAGTATTTT | CAIRPTSGATSTDTQYF
TRBJ1-4 | - | - | TRBV29-1 | TGCAGCGCTCATAAATACGCACGCGGTGAAAAACTGTTTTTT | CSAHKYARGEKLFF
TRBJ2-3 | - | TRBD2 | TRBV4-1 | TGCGCCAGCAGCCAAGCACTAGCGGGGAACGTCGGCGCAGATACGCAGTATTTT | CASSQALAGNVGADTQYF
TRBJ2-7 | few | - | TRBV24-1 | TGTGCCACCAGTGTAGGACCGAAGGGAGAGCAGTACTTC | CATSVGPKGEQYF
TRBJ2-1 | - | TRBD1 | TRBV10-3 | TGTGCCATCAGTGGGAACAGGGGGTGGGAGCAGTTCTTC | CAISGNRGWEQFF
TRBJ1-1 | - | - | TRBV9 | TGTGCCAGCAGCGTAGGAGGGAGTATGAACACTGAAGCTTTCTTT | CASSVGGSMNTEAFF
TRBJ2-5 | - | - | TRBV3-1 | TGTGCCAGCAGCCAAGCGATAAGCAGGGGAGGGAAAGAGACCCAGTACTTC | CASSQAISRGGKETQYF
TRBJ2-5 | - | TRBD2 | TRBV29-1 | TGCAGCGTTGCAACTAGCGGGGTGGGGGAGACCCAGTACTTC | CSVATSGVGETQYF
TRBJ1-2 | - | TRBD1 | TRBV12-3/TRBV12-4 | TGTGCCAGCAGTTTCGGACAGGGGGATGGCTACACCTTC | CASSFGQGDGYTF
TRBJ2-3 | - | - | TRBV7-2 | TGTGCCAGCAGCTTAGTAAGTGGTGGCGGGGGCACAGATACGCAGTATTTT | CASSLVSGGGGTDTQYF